A selection of T cell receptor beta chains follows, all from one sample in a study of T cell responses to AZD1222 COVID-19 vaccine. This table comes from immunoSEQ multiplex PCR, and its TCRdb copy is limited to in-frame clones, with some not included. The sample includes 120,000 or so clones, roughly 85% of them seen just once. Sequenced here: peripheral blood, sampled on day 0 of AZD1222 vaccination. The receptors were gathered from an adult in good health. Each CDR3 is given with its conserved first and last residue. Fields, in order: J gene, clone size, D gene, V gene, CDR3 protein, CDR3 DNA. D genes are given only for firm matches. Size is omitted from some rows. Given values are once, few, many or a class for expanded clones.

TRBJ2-7 NA NA TRBV20-1 CSASLREYEQYF TGCAGTGCTAGTCTCAGAGAGTACGAGCAGTACTTC
TRBJ1-5 NA NA TRBV6-5 CASKTNRDHQPQHF TGTGCCAGCAAAACAAACAGGGACCATCAGCCCCAGCATTTT
TRBJ1-4 NA NA TRBV7-2 CASSLVRGTNEKLFF TGTGCCAGCAGCTTAGTCAGGGGCACTAATGAAAAACTGTTTTTT
TRBJ2-1 NA TRBD1 TRBV24-1 CATSDPGDRGPYNEQFF TGTGCCACCAGTGATCCGGGTGACAGGGGTCCCTACAATGAGCAGTTCTTC
TRBJ1-1 NA TRBD1 TRBV28 CASSFPRGAFF TGTGCCAGCAGTTTTCCCAGGGGGGCTTTCTTT
TRBJ2-7 NA NA TRBV2 CASSRGPNYEQYF TGTGCCAGCAGTAGAGGCCCAAACTACGAGCAGTACTTC
TRBJ1-3 NA TRBD1 TRBV11-3 CASSLGTGAGNTIYF TGTGCCAGCAGCTTAGGGACAGGGGCTGGAAACACCATATATTTT
TRBJ2-3 NA NA TRBV20-1 CSAGLTDTQYF TGCAGTGCTGGACTCACAGATACGCAGTATTTT
TRBJ2-1 NA NA TRBV7-2 CASSPGTNNEQFF TGTGCCAGCAGCCCCGGGACGAACAATGAGCAGTTCTTC
TRBJ1-1 NA TRBD1 TRBV5-1 CASSLQGARTEAFF TGCGCCAGCAGCTTACAGGGGGCCAGGACTGAAGCTTTCTTT
TRBJ2-7 NA TRBD2 TRBV4-2 CASSQERTSGNSYEQYF TGTGCCAGCAGCCAAGAACGGACTAGCGGGAACTCCTACGAGCAGTACTTC
TRBJ1-2 NA TRBD1 TRBV7-9 CASSPGTGGTNYGYTF TGTGCCAGCAGCCCCGGGACAGGGGGTACCAACTATGGCTACACCTTC
TRBJ2-7 NA TRBD1 TRBV19 CASSIQGTGPYEQYF TGTGCCAGTAGTATACAGGGGACAGGGCCCTACGAGCAGTACTTC
TRBJ2-2 NA NA TRBV7-2 CASSFGGLANTGELFF TGTGCCAGCAGCTTTGGAGGCTTAGCGAACACCGGGGAGCTGTTTTTT
TRBJ2-3 once TRBD1 TRBV19 CASRGQESPVGDTQYF TGTGCCAGTAGGGGACAGGAAAGTCCAGTAGGGGATACGCAGTATTTT
TRBJ2-7 NA NA TRBV6-5 CASSLQSPYEQYF TGTGCCAGCAGTCTACAAAGCCCCTACGAGCAGTACTTC
TRBJ2-7 once NA TRBV10-1 CASSESTGPPYEQYF TGCGCCAGCAGTGAGTCGACGGGACCCCCCTACGAGCAGTACTTC
TRBJ2-7 NA NA TRBV2 CASTVGTVYEQYF TGTGCCAGCACCGTCGGGACGGTCTACGAGCAGTACTTC
TRBJ2-5 NA NA TRBV19 CASSISGETQYF TGTGCCAGTAGCATTTCAGGAGAGACCCAGTACTTC
TRBJ2-1 NA NA TRBV6-2/TRBV6-3 CASSYSYNEQFF TGTGCCAGCAGCTACTCCTACAATGAGCAGTTCTTC
TRBJ2-3 NA TRBD1 TRBV5-1 CASSLTAGGAEDTQYF TGCGCCAGCAGTCTGACGGCAGGGGGCGCGGAAGATACGCAGTATTTT
TRBJ2-3 once NA TRBV6-1 CASSELLVTDTQYF TGTGCCAGCAGTGAACTGCTGGTAACAGATACGCAGTATTTT
TRBJ2-1 NA NA TRBV3-1/TRBV3-2 CASSHGTRRYNEQFF TGTGCCAGCAGCCACGGGACCAGAAGATACAATGAGCAGTTCTTC
TRBJ2-1 NA TRBD2 TRBV9 CASSELAGGPGEQFF TGTGCCAGCAGCGAACTAGCGGGAGGGCCTGGTGAGCAGTTCTTC
TRBJ1-6 few NA TRBV11-2 CASTQRGPSYNSPLHF TGTGCCAGCACCCAGAGGGGTCCCTCCTATAATTCACCCCTCCACTTT
TRBJ2-5 NA TRBD1 TRBV3-1/TRBV3-2 CASSQRDRLGTQYF TGTGCCAGCAGCCAAAGGGACAGGCTCGGGACCCAGTACTTC
TRBJ2-5 NA NA TRBV3-1/TRBV3-2 CASSQDLGGQETQYF TGTGCCAGCAGCCAAGATCTCGGCGGCCAAGAGACCCAGTACTTC
TRBJ1-2 once TRBD1 TRBV3-1/TRBV3-2 CASSPTGGVPYGYTF TGTGCCAGCAGCCCTACAGGGGGCGTTCCCTATGGCTACACCTTC
TRBJ1-5 few NA TRBV9 CASSGHGDSNQPQHF TGTGCCAGCAGCGGGCACGGGGATAGCAATCAGCCCCAGCATTTT
TRBJ2-7 NA NA TRBV5-1 CASSLARAVGDEQYF TGCGCCAGCAGCTTGGCGAGGGCTGTCGGGGACGAGCAGTACTTC
TRBJ2-1 NA TRBD2 TRBV3-1/TRBV3-2 CASSQGGTSGGGEQFF TGTGCCAGCAGCCAGGGTGGGACTAGCGGGGGCGGTGAGCAGTTCTTC
TRBJ1-5 NA NA TRBV28 CASSSPRVQPQHF TGTGCCAGCAGTTCCCCCAGGGTCCAGCCCCAGCATTTT
TRBJ2-5 NA TRBD2 TRBV6-2/TRBV6-3 CASSNLSGGRGTQYF TGTGCCAGCAGTAATCTGAGCGGGGGGCGCGGGACCCAGTACTTC
TRBJ2-1 NA TRBD1 TRBV10-1 CASSPDRYNEQFF TGCGCCAGCAGTCCGGACAGGTACAATGAGCAGTTCTTC
TRBJ2-7 NA NA TRBV15 CATLVEMQYWEQYF TGTGCCACCCTGGTCGAAATGCAATATTGGGAGCAGTACTTC
TRBJ1-1 NA NA TRBV28 CASSFTGQPPNTEAFF TGTGCCAGCAGCTTTACCGGACAGCCGCCGAACACTGAAGCTTTCTTT
TRBJ2-1 NA TRBD2 TRBV18 CASSRTSGRAGDNEQFF TGTGCCAGCTCAAGGACTAGCGGGAGGGCCGGGGACAATGAGCAGTTCTTC
TRBJ2-1 NA TRBD2 TRBV7-2 CASSLQYRGGQFNEQFF TGTGCCAGCAGCTTACAGTACCGGGGGGGCCAGTTCAATGAGCAGTTCTTC
TRBJ1-1 once NA TRBV6-2/TRBV6-3 CASSYSSALEGQAFF TGTGCCAGCAGTTACTCGAGTGCTCTGGAAGGGCAAGCTTTCTTT
TRBJ1-4 NA NA TRBV7-9 CASSANINEKLFF TGTGCCAGCAGCGCCAATATCAATGAAAAACTGTTTTTT
TRBJ1-1 NA NA TRBV3-1/TRBV3-2 CASSPTGWESQAFF TGTGCCAGCAGCCCCACCGGGTGGGAGAGTCAAGCTTTCTTT
TRBJ1-4 NA NA TRBV28 CASRAAGATNEKLFF TGTGCCAGCAGGGCCGCAGGGGCAACTAATGAAAAACTGTTTTTT
TRBJ2-3 NA TRBD1 TRBV11-2 CASSQPSGGGTQYF TGTGCCAGCAGCCAACCCTCAGGGGGCGGAACGCAGTATTTT
TRBJ2-7 NA TRBD1 TRBV11-2 CASSLDPRQGTIYF TGTGCCAGCAGCTTAGACCCCCGACAGGGTACGATATACTTC
TRBJ2-3 few NA TRBV11-2 CASSLDVGRDTQYF TGTGCCAGCAGCTTAGATGTGGGCCGGGATACGCAGTATTTT
TRBJ2-5 NA TRBD2 TRBV2 CAGARNSGRAKTQYF TGTGCCGGAGCCCGGAATAGCGGGAGGGCCAAGACCCAGTACTTC